This entry concerns a single T cell receptor (beta chain). This entry is derived from a study of CD8 T cells in Susac syndrome. Negative magnetic isolation gave CD8+ and CD4+ cells; FACS enriched CD8+ TEMRA. Random hexamers were used to reverse transcribe the RNA input (0.5 to 1 ug). Multiplex PCR with immunoSEQ amplified the TCR beta CDR3 across 54 Vbeta and 13 Jbeta. TCRdb analysed the immunoSEQ multiplex PCR reads with MiXCR anew, one entry per CDR3 protein. The sample records some 110,000 distinct CDR3 sequences, approximately 93% being singletons. This TCR derives from a human donor with multiple sclerosis. Material for sequencing was CD8+ T cells from PBMCs.

The CDR3 coding sequence is TGTGCCAGCAGCGTCAGAGGGGAGGCCAAAAACATTCAGTACTTC. It codes for CASSVRGEAKNIQYF. V is TRBV9 and J is TRBJ2-4; either TRBD1 or TRBD2 may fit D (5 bases each). Germline values: CDR1 SGDLS, CDR2 YYNGEE. The CDR3 runs 15 residues. V was cut by 2 bases and J by 1 base, with 10 bases left in between.